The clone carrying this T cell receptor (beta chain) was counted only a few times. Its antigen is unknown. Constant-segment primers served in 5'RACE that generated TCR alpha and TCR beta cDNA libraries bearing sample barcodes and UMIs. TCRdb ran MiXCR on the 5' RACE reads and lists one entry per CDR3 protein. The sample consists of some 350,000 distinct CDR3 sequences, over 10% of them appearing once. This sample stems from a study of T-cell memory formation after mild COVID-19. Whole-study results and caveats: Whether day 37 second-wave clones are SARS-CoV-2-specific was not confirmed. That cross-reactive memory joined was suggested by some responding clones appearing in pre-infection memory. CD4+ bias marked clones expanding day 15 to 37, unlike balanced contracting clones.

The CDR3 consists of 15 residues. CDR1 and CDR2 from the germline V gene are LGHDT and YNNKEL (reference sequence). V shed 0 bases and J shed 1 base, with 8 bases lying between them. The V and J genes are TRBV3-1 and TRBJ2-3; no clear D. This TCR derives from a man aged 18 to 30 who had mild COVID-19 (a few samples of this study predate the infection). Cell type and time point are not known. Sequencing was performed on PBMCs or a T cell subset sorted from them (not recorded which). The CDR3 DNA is TGTGCCAGCAGCCAAGATATTGACGGCACAGATACGCAGTATTTT. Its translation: CASSQDIDGTDTQYF.